This record covers a single T cell receptor (beta chain). V was shortened by 3 bases and J by 5 bases, with 8 bases between the two germline ends. The CDR3 length is 13 residues. This sample was included in a study of blood T cell repertoires in COVID-19. Overall study context: The study drew acute and convalescent COVID-19 samples from the United States, Italy and Spain.

The repertoire was sequenced with immunoSEQ multiplex PCR; TCRdb's copy has only in-frame clones and lacks some. The table includes 100,000 to 150,000 clones, approximately 85% detected once. The sequence came from a man older than 75 with active or convalescent COVID-19. V usage is TRBV12-3 or TRBV12-4 and J usage is TRBJ1-5; D is unresolved. Sequencing was carried out using peripheral blood. Written as DNA, the CDR3 is TGTGCCAGCAGTTTGTCGGGGTATCAGCCCCAGCATTTT. Translation gives CASSLSGYQPQHF.